Listed here are 3 T cell receptor beta chains from one sample, sequenced in a study of PD-1 blockade in mismatch repair-deficient tumors. Sequencing used immunoSEQ multiplex PCR; TCRdb keeps in-frame clones, though not all of them. The table shows some 120,000 clones, with about 74% occurring only once. The source material was peripheral blood, sampled about 13 months after starting pembrolizumab. The origin of the receptors is an adult with mismatch repair-deficient cancer.

The chain employs TRBV6-1 and TRBJ1-5, with D unclear. Germline CDR1 is MNHNS and CDR2 is SASEGT. V was clipped by 5 bases and J by 6 bases, with 14 bases between them. The CDR3 is made up of 14 amino acids. CDR3 bases: TGTGCCAGCAGTCCAGGCCCGATTTTTCAGCCCCAGCATTTT. It encodes CASSPGPIFQPQHF.

The CDR3 DNA sequence: TGTGCCAGCTCGGGGGGATATGGAAACACCATATATTTT. Protein product: CASSGGYGNTIYF. The chain links TRBV2 to TRBJ1-3; tentative D call: TRBD1 (5 bases). Trimming stripped 8 bases from V and 3 bases from J, with 11 bases between. The CDR3 has 13 amino acids. Germline V lookup: CDR1 SNHLY, CDR2 FYNNEI.

The rearrangement links TRBV30 to TRBJ2-2; no firm D call. The CDR3 spans 13 residues. Trimming stripped 5 bases from V and 2 bases from J, with 9 bases between. Looked up from germline, CDR1 is GTSNPN and CDR2 is SVGIG (reference sequence). The DNA for the CDR3 is TGTGCCTGGGTAGCCGTCAACACCGGGGAGCTGTTTTTT. Protein: CAWVAVNTGELFF.